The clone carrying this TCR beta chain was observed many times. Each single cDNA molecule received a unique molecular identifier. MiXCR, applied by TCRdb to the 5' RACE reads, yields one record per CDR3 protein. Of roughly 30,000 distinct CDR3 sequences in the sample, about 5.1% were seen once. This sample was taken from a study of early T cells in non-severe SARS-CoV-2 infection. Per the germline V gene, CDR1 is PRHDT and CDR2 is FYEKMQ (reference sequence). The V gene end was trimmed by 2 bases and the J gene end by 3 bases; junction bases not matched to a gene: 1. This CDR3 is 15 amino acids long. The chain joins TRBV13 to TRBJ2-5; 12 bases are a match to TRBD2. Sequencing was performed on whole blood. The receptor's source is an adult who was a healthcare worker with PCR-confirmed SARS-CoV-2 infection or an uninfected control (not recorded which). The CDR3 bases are TGTGCCAGCAGCTTAAGACTAGCGGGAGAAGAGACCCAGTACTTC. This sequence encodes CASSLRLAGEETQYF. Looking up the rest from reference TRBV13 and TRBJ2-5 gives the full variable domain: AAGVIQSPRHLIKEKRETATLKCYPIPRHDTVYWYQQGPGQDPQFLISFYEKMQSDKGSIPDRFSAQQFSDYHSELNMSSLELGDSALYFCASSLRLAGEETQYFGPGTRLLVL.